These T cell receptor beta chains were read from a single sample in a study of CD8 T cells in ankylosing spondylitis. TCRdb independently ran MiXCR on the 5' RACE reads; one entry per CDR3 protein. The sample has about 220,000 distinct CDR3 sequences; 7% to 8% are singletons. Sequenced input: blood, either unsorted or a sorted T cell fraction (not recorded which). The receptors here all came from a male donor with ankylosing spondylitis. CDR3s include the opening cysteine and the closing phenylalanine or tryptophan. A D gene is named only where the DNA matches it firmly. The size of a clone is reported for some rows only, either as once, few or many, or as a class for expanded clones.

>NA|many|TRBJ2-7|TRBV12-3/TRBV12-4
TGTGCCAGCAGGGGGAATAGGGACGATACCTACGAGCAGTACTTC
CASRGNRDDTYEQYF
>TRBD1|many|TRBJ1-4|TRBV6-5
TGTGCCAGCAGTTACGTTTTCGACAGGGAAGTCGCAACTAATGAAAAACTGTTTTTT
CASSYVFDREVATNEKLFF
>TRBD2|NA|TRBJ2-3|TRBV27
TGTGCCAGCAGTTTAATCGGGACTAGTCAAACAGATACGCAGTATTTT
CASSLIGTSQTDTQYF
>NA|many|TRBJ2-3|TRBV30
TGTGCCTGGAGTGTACGGGGGGCAGGGGCTTTTACAGATACGCAGTATTTT
CAWSVRGAGAFTDTQYF
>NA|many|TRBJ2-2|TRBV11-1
TGTGCCAGCAGCATTATAAAAGCGCCAACCGGGGAGCTGTTTTTT
CASSIIKAPTGELFF
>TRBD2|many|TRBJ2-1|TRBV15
TGTGCCACCAGCAGAGGACTAGCGGGGGGGAATGAGCAGTTCTTC
CATSRGLAGGNEQFF
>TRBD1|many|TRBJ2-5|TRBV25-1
TGTGCCAGCAGTGAAGTCTGGATTCCGGGACAGGGGAAACAAGAGACCCAGTACTTC
CASSEVWIPGQGKQETQYF
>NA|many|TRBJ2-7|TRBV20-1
TGCAGTGCTAGCACCGGGACGGCCTCCTACGAGCAGTACTTC
CSASTGTASYEQYF
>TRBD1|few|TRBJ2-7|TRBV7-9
TGTGCCAGCAGCTCGGACAGGGGCCCCTACGAGCAGTACTTC
CASSSDRGPYEQYF
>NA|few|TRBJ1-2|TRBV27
TGTGCCAGCAGTTTATCGGGGGCAGGAGATGGCTACACCTTC
CASSLSGAGDGYTF
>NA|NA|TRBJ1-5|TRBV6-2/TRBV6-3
TGTGCCAGCAGTTACACGGGGTTACATCAGCCCCAGCATTTT
CASSYTGLHQPQHF
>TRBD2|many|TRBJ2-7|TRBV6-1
TGTGCCAGCAGAAAGCGGGAGGGCCGCGAGCAGTACTTC
CASRKREGREQYF
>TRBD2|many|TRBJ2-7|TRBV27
TGTGCCAGCAGCCCCACTAGCGACGAGCAGTACTTC
CASSPTSDEQYF
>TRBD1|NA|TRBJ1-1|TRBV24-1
TGTGCCACCAGACAGGGGGCGAGCACTGAAGCTTTCTTT
CATRQGASTEAFF
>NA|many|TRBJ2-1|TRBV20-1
TGCAGTGCTAGGCCCACGAGCTCCTACAATGAGCAGTTCTTC
CSARPTSSYNEQFF
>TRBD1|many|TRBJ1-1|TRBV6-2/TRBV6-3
TGTGCCAGCACTCCGCGCGGGTACAGGGGGCTGGAAGGGACTGAAGCTTTCTTT
CASTPRGYRGLEGTEAFF
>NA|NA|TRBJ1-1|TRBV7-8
TGTGCCAGCAGCTCTTCGAAGGAAAGGAACACTGAAGCTTTCTTT
CASSSSKERNTEAFF
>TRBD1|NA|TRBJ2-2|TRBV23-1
TGCGCCAGCTCGCCCCGGACAGGGTATGGCGGGGAGCTGTTTTTT
CASSPRTGYGGELFF
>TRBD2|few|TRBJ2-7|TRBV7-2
TGTGCCAGCAGCTCGCCCGGACTAGCGGGAGGGGGCGAGCAGTACTTC
CASSSPGLAGGGEQYF
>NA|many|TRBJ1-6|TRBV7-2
TGTGCCAGCAGCTTAGGGCGGGAGAGCTCCTATAATTCACCCCTCCACTTT
CASSLGRESSYNSPLHF
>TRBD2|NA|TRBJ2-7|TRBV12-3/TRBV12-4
TGTGCCAGCAGTTTACCGACAGCGGGAAGCTACGAGCAGTACTTC
CASSLPTAGSYEQYF
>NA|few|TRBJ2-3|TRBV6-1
TGTGCCAGCAGTCCGCAAGAAGGACAGCCGCCGGATACGCAGTATTTT
CASSPQEGQPPDTQYF
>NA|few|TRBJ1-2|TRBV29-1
TGCAGCGTTGAGTCCGGTGGCTACACCTTC
CSVESGGYTF
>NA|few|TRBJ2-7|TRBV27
TGTGCCAGCAGTTTATCCCCACAAGCCTACGAGCAGTACTTC
CASSLSPQAYEQYF
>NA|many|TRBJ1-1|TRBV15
TGTGCCACCAGCCATAGGGGGGGCGCAGCTTTCTTT
CATSHRGGAAFF
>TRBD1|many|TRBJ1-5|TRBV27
TGTGCCAGCAGTTTAGGGACAGGGGGTGGTCAGCCCCAGCATTTT
CASSLGTGGGQPQHF
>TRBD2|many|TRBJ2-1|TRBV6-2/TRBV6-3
TGTGCCAGCACCCACTGGGGTAGCGGGAGGGGCGAGCAGTTCTTC
CASTHWGSGRGEQFF
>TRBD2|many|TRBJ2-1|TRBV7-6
TGTGCCAGCAGGGGACTAGCGGGTCCCTACAATGAGCAGTTCTTC
CASRGLAGPYNEQFF
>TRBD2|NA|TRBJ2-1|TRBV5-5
TGTGCCAGCAGCTTGAGCGGGAGGGCCCACAATGAGCAGTTCTTC
CASSLSGRAHNEQFF
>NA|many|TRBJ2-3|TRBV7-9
TGTGCCACCACCCTGTCGGGAGTGTTGGATACGCAGTATTTT
CATTLSGVLDTQYF
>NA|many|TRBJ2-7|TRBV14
TGTGCCAGCAGCCAGGATTCGCCAGGGCAGTACTTC
CASSQDSPGQYF
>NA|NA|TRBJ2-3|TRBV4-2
TGTGCCAGCAGCCTAAGGGGCACCGAGGCGACAGATACGCAGTATTTT
CASSLRGTEATDTQYF
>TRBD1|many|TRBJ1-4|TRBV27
TGTGCCAGCAGTCCTGGGACAGGATTACTAAATGAAAAACTGTTTTTT
CASSPGTGLLNEKLFF
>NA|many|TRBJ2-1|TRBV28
TGTGCCAGCAGTTTAGACCAGGGGACCCTTGGGAATGAGCAGTTCTTC
CASSLDQGTLGNEQFF
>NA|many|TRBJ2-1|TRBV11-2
TGTGCCAGCAGCTTAACGGGGGCGTCCTACAATGAGCAGTTCTTC
CASSLTGASYNEQFF
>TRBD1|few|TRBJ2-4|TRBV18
TGTGCCAGCTCACCACCGAAGGGGGCAGTAGACAAAAACATTCAGTACTTC
CASSPPKGAVDKNIQYF
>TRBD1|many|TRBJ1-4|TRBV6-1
TGTGCCAGCAGTAGACAGGGGTTCGGTAATGAAAAACTGTTTTTT
CASSRQGFGNEKLFF